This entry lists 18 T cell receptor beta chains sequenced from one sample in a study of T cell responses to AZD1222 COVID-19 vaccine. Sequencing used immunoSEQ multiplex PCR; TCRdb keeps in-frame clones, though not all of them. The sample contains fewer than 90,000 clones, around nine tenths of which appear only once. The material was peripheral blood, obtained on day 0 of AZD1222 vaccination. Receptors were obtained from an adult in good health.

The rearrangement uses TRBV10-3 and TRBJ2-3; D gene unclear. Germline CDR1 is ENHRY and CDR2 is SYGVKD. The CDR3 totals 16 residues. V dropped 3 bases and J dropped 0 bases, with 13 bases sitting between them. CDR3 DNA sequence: TGTGCCATCAGTGATAATTCTCGGATCAGCACAGATACGCAGTATTTT. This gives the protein CAISDNSRISTDTQYF.

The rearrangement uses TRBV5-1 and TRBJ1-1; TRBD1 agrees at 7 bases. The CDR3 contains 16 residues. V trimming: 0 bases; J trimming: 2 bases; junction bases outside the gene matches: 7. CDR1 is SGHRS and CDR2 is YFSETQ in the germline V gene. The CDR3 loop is CASSLAGRGDNTEAFF. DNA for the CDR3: TGCGCCAGCAGCTTGGCTGGCAGGGGGGACAACACTGAAGCTTTCTTT.

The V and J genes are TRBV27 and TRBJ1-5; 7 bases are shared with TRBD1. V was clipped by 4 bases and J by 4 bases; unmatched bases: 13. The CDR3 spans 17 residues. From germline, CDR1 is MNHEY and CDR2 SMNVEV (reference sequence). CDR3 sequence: CASSSWVGTVTNQPQHF. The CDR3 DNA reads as TGTGCCAGCAGTTCCTGGGTAGGGACAGTGACTAATCAGCCCCAGCATTTT.

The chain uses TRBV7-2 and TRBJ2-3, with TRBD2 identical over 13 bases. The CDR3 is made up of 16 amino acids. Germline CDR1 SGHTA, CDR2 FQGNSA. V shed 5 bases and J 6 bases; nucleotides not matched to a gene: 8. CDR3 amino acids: CASSNRLAGGRDTQYF. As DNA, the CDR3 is TGTGCCAGCAGCAACCGACTAGCGGGGGGCCGGGATACGCAGTATTTT.

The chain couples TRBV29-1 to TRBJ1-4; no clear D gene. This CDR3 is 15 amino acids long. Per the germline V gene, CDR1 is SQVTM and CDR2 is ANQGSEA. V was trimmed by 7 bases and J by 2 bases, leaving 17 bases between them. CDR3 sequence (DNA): TGCAGCGCCACGGGCCTCGGTGGGACTAATGAAAAACTGTTTTTT. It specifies CSATGLGGTNEKLFF.

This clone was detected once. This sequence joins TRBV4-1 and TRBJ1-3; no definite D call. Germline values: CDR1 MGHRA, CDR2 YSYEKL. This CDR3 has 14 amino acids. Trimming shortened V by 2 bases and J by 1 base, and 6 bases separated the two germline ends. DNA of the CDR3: TGCGCCAGCAGCCAATATTCGTCTGGAAACACCATATATTTT. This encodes CASSQYSSGNTIYF.

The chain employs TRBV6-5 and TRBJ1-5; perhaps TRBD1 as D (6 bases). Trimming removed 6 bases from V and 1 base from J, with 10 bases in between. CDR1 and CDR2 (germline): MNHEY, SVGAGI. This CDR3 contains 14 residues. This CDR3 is CASRGTQSNQPQHF. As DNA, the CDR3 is TGTGCCAGCAGGGGGACACAGAGCAATCAGCCCCAGCATTTT.

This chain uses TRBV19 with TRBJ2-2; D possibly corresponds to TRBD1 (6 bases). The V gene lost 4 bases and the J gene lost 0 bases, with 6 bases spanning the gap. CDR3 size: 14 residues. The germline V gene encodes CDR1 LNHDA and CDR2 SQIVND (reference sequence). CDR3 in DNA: TGTGCCAGTAGTACAGGGGCGAACACCGGGGAGCTGTTTTTT. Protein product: CASSTGANTGELFF.

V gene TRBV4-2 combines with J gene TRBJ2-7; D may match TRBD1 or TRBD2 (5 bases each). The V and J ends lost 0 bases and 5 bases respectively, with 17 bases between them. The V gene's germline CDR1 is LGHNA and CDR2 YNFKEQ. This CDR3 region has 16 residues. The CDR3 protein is CASSQDGGYLRNEQYV. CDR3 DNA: TGTGCCAGCAGCCAAGATGGGGGTTACCTTCGGAACGAGCAGTACGTC.

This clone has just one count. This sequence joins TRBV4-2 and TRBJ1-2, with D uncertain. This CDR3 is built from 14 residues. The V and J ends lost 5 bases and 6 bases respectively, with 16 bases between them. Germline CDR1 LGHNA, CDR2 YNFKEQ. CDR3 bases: TGTGCCAGCAGCTATCGGCCGGGGTCGGATGGCTACACCTTC. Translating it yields CASSYRPGSDGYTF.

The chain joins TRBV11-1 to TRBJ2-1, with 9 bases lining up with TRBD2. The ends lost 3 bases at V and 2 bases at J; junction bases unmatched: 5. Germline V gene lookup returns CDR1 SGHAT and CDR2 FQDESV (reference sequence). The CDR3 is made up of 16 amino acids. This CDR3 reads CASSFGAGGTYNEQFF. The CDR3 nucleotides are TGTGCCAGCAGCTTTGGGGCGGGAGGGACCTACAATGAGCAGTTCTTC.

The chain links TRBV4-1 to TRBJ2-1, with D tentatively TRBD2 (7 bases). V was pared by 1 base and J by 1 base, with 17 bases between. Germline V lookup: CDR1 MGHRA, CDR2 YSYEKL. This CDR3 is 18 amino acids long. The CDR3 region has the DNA TGCGCCAGCAGCCAAGGTGGGGGGGGGCGATTTTCCTACAATGAGCAGTTCTTC. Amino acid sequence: CASSQGGGGRFSYNEQFF.

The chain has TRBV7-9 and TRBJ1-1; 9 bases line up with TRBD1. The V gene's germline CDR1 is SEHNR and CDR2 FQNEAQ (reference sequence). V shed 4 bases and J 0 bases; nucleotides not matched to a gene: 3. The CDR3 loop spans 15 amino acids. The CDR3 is CASSWGQGLNTEAFF. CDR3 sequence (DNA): TGTGCCAGCAGCTGGGGACAGGGCCTGAACACTGAAGCTTTCTTT. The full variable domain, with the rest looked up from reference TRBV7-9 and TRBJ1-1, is DTGVSQNPRHKITKRGQNVTFRCDPISEHNRLYWYRQTLGQGPEFLTYFQNEAQLEKSRLLSDRFSAERPKGSFSTLEIQRTEQGDSAMYLCASSWGQGLNTEAFFGQGTRLTVV.

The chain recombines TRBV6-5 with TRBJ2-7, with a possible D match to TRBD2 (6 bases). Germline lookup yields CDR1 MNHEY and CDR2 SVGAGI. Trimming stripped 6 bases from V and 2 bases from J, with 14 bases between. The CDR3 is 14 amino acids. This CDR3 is CASRGDFPPYEQYF. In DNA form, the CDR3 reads TGTGCCAGCAGGGGGGACTTTCCGCCCTACGAGCAGTACTTC.

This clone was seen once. The chain's CDR3 is CASSPPGTAPGYTF. The CDR3 region has the DNA TGTGCCAGCAGTCCACCCGGGACAGCCCCTGGCTACACCTTC. The chain links TRBV28 to TRBJ1-2, with TRBD1 identical over 7 bases. Germline CDR1 reads MDHEN; CDR2 reads SYDVKM. The CDR3 runs to 14 residues. J lost 7 bases, V lost 5 bases, and 10 bases had no gene match.

The CDR3 region is CASSLQGVSGYTF. CDR3 sequence (DNA): TGTGCCAGCAGTCTACAGGGGGTTAGTGGCTACACCTTC. The chain employs TRBV28 and TRBJ1-2; 8 nucleotides line up with TRBD1. The CDR3 spans 13 residues. V shed 5 bases and J 7 bases; nucleotides not matched to a gene: 6. CDR1 MDHEN and CDR2 SYDVKM come from the germline V gene.

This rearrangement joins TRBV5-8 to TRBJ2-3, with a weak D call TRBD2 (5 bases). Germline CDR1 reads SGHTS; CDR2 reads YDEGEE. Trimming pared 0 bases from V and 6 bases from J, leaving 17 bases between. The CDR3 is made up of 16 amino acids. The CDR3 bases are TGTGCCAGCAGCTTGGCCGGTCTAGCCCCCAGCGATACGCAGTATTTT. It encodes CASSLAGLAPSDTQYF.

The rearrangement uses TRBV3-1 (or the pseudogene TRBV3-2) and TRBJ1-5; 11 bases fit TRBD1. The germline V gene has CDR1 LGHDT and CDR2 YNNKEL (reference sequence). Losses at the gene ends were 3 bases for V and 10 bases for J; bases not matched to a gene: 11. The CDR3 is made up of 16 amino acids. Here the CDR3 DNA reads TGTGCCAGCAGCCATGGGGACAGGGGGGGCGTTGGACCCCAGCATTTT. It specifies CASSHGDRGGVGPQHF.